These 28 T cell receptor beta chains were all obtained from the same sample, sequenced in a study of blood T cell repertoires in COVID-19. Produced via immunoSEQ multiplex PCR; TCRdb's table is partial and in-frame only. The sample holds 250,000 to 350,000 clones, roughly 85% seen once. Specimen: peripheral blood. The receptors here all came from a woman in her 30s with active or convalescent COVID-19.

The rearrangement uses TRBV6-6 and TRBJ2-3, with D possibly TRBD2 on 5 matching bases. This CDR3 contains 12 residues. Trimming removed 11 bases from V and 0 bases from J, with 9 bases in between. The germline CDR1 and CDR2 sequences are MNHNY and SVGAGI (reference sequence). The CDR3 loop reads CAASGSTDTQYF. The CDR3 DNA follows: TGTGCCGCATCGGGGAGCACAGATACGCAGTATTTT.

This clone was seen once. The chain recombines TRBV18 with TRBJ2-7; TRBD1 aligns across 10 bases. V trimming: 2 bases; J trimming: 3 bases; junction bases outside the gene matches: 4. CDR3 length equals 15 residues. The germline V gene encodes CDR1 KGHSH and CDR2 LQKENI. CDR3 nucleotide sequence: TGTGCCAGCTCACCAAGGGACAGGGGCTTCTACGAGCAGTACTTC. It yields the protein CASSPRDRGFYEQYF. Complete variable domain (other parts from reference TRBV18 and TRBJ2-7): NAGVMQNPRHLVRRRGQEARLRCSPMKGHSHVYWYRQLPEEGLKFMVYLQKENIIDESGMPKERFSAEFPKEGPSILRIQQVVRGDSAAYFCASSPRDRGFYEQYFGPGTRLTVT.

The rearrangement links TRBV2 to TRBJ1-5, with TRBD1 matching over 9 bases. The ends lost 6 bases at V and 0 bases at J; junction bases unmatched: 3. The CDR3 consists of 15 residues. Germline V lookup: CDR1 SNHLY, CDR2 FYNNEI. CDR3 region: CASSTGGSSNQPQHF. The CDR3 DNA follows: TGTGCCAGCAGCACAGGGGGCAGTAGCAATCAGCCCCAGCATTTT.

This clone was detected once. The rearrangement links TRBV19 to TRBJ2-3; D gene uncertain. V gave up 3 bases and J gave up 3 bases, with 7 bases separating them. Germline V gene lookup returns CDR1 LNHDA and CDR2 SQIVND (reference sequence). The CDR3 runs to 13 residues. CDR3 amino acids: CASSMFTTDTQYF. In DNA form, the CDR3 reads TGTGCCAGTAGTATGTTCACAACAGATACGCAGTATTTT.

This chain joins TRBV6-5 and TRBJ1-2, with D tentatively TRBD1 (6 bases). V lost 5 bases to trimming and J lost 3 bases, with 16 bases between them. The CDR3 is 15 residues long. The germline V gene has CDR1 MNHEY and CDR2 SVGAGI. The CDR3 is CASSIRDTKDYGYTF. The CDR3 nucleotides read TGTGCCAGCAGTATCCGGGACACCAAGGACTATGGCTACACCTTC.

This clone was observed once. The V call is TRBV10-2, the J call TRBJ1-3; 11 bases are shared with TRBD1. Looked up from germline, CDR1 is WSHSY and CDR2 is SAAADI. Trimming at V came to 6 bases and at J to 0 bases, leaving 1 base not matched to a gene. The CDR3 covers 15 residues. The CDR3 coding sequence is TGCGCCAGCAGGGGGACAGGGGGCTCTGGAAACACCATATATTTT. Translation gives CASRGTGGSGNTIYF.

The J gene is TRBJ1-5, the V gene TRBV7-9; D unclear. CDR3 length: 13 residues. Trimming cost V 4 bases and J 4 bases, with 8 bases left between them. Germline loops: CDR1 SEHNR, CDR2 FQNEAQ (reference sequence). This CDR3 is CASSSTGNQPQHF. The CDR3 coding sequence is TGTGCCAGCAGCTCGACGGGGAATCAGCCCCAGCATTTT.

This clone was recorded only once. The J gene is TRBJ2-1, the V gene TRBV5-6, with 9 nucleotides matching TRBD2. Germline assignment: CDR1 SGHDT and CDR2 YYEEEE. This CDR3 is 16 amino acids long. The ends lost 5 bases at V and 5 bases at J; junction bases unmatched: 11. The DNA of the CDR3 is TGTGCCAGCAGTTCTCTTCTAGCGGGGAACGACAATGAGCAGTTCTTC. Translated: CASSSLLAGNDNEQFF.

This clone was observed a few times. The V call is TRBV13, the J call TRBJ2-1; 8 bases agree with TRBD1. V gave up 4 bases and J gave up 4 bases; unmatched junction bases: 9. CDR3 length equals 16 residues. Germline V CDR1 and CDR2: PRHDT, FYEKMQ (reference sequence). The CDR3 sequence: CASSSGTGYLYNEQFF. The CDR3 DNA is TGTGCCAGCAGCTCCGGGACAGGCTACCTTTACAATGAGCAGTTCTTC.

This rearrangement joins TRBV28 to TRBJ2-1; 8 bases map to TRBD2. This CDR3 has 15 residues. The germline CDR1 and CDR2 sequences are MDHEN and SYDVKM. V was pared by 8 bases and J by 5 bases, with 11 bases of the junction left unmatched. CDR3 region: CASGTGGGSDNEQFF. The CDR3 DNA sequence: TGTGCCAGCGGAACGGGAGGGGGTTCGGACAATGAGCAGTTCTTC. The variable domain in full, with the rest retrieved from reference TRBV28 and TRBJ2-1, is DVKVTQSSRYLVKRTGEKVFLECVQDMDHENMFWYRQDPGLGLRLIYFSYDVKMKEKGDIPEGYSVSREKKERFSLILESASTNQTSMYLCASGTGGGSDNEQFFGPGTRLTVL.

This sequence joins TRBV9 and TRBJ1-3, with D maybe TRBD1 (5 bases). The CDR3 is made up of 14 amino acids. The germline V gene encodes CDR1 SGDLS and CDR2 YYNGEE. Trimming took off 0 bases at V and 2 bases at J, with 6 bases between the two ends. The CDR3 DNA reads as TGTGCCAGCAGCGTAGGGGGGGCTGGAAACACCATATATTTT. It encodes CASSVGGAGNTIYF.

This rearrangement joins TRBV30 to TRBJ2-2; a weak D match, TRBD2 (6 bases). The V end lost 1 base, the J end lost 7 bases, and 7 bases lay between the germline ends. Germline lookup yields CDR1 GTSNPN and CDR2 SVGIG (reference sequence). This CDR3 contains 12 residues. This CDR3 is CAWSGGGGELFF. In DNA form, the CDR3 reads TGTGCCTGGAGTGGGGGAGGCGGGGAGCTGTTTTTT.

The chain combines TRBV5-5 with TRBJ1-1; maybe TRBD1 (5 bases). V shed 3 bases and J shed 0 bases, with 9 bases lying between them. The CDR3 has 14 amino acids. Germline assignment: CDR1 SGHKS and CDR2 YYEKEE (reference sequence). DNA of the CDR3: TGTGCCAGCAGCTGGGAGGGGTTGAACACTGAAGCTTTCTTT. Its translation is CASSWEGLNTEAFF. Based on the CDR3 plus reference TRBV5-5 and TRBJ1-1, the full variable domain is DAGVTQSPTHLIKTRGQQVTLRCSPISGHKSVSWYQQVLGQGPQFIFQYYEKEERGRGNFPDRFSARQFPNYSSELNVNALLLGDSALYLCASSWEGLNTEAFFGQGTRLTVV.

This clone was seen a single time. The rearrangement links TRBV5-6 to TRBJ1-2, with 10 bases matching TRBD1. The germline V gene has CDR1 SGHDT and CDR2 YYEEEE. The CDR3 consists of 15 residues. J lost 4 bases, V lost 3 bases, and 6 bases had no gene match. The CDR3 DNA follows: TGTGCCAGCAGCTCCGGGACAGGGGACGTCTATGGCTACACCTTC. This encodes CASSSGTGDVYGYTF. Supplemented by reference TRBV5-6 and TRBJ1-2, the full variable domain reads DAGVTQSPTHLIKTRGQQVTLRCSPKSGHDTVSWYQQALGQGPQFIFQYYEEEERQRGNFPDRFSGHQFPNYSSELNVNALLLGDSALYLCASSSGTGDVYGYTFGSGTRLTVV.

V usage is TRBV10-3 and J usage is TRBJ2-1, with 9 bases that match TRBD1. Germline V gene lookup returns CDR1 ENHRY and CDR2 SYGVKD. The CDR3 has 14 amino acids. V dropped 5 bases and J dropped 10; count of bases not matched to a gene: 9. The CDR3 region is CAISQGTGNGEQFF. Written as DNA, the CDR3 is TGTGCCATCAGTCAAGGGACAGGGAATGGAGAGCAGTTCTTC.

The V gene is TRBV28, the J gene TRBJ2-1; D is perhaps TRBD1 (6 bases). V lost 6 bases and J 0 bases, leaving 12 bases between the germline ends. The CDR3 runs 15 residues. The germline V gene has CDR1 MDHEN and CDR2 SYDVKM. The CDR3 spells CASSQQGSSYNEQFF. The DNA for the CDR3 is TGTGCCAGCAGCCAACAGGGCAGCTCCTACAATGAGCAGTTCTTC.

This sequence joins TRBV11-2 and TRBJ1-4; TRBD1 matches at 7 bases. Germline V gene sequence: CDR1 SGHAT, CDR2 FQNNGV. Unmatched junction bases numbered 6, after V lost 0 bases and J lost 5 bases. The CDR3 is 16 amino acids. The CDR3 sequence is CASSLDYRGENEKLFF. Written as DNA, the CDR3 is TGTGCCAGCAGCTTAGATTACAGGGGAGAAAATGAAAAACTGTTTTTT. Combining the CDR3 with reference TRBV11-2 and TRBJ1-4 gives the whole variable domain EAGVAQSPRYKIIEKRQSVAFWCNPISGHATLYWYQQILGQGPKLLIQFQNNGVVDDSQLPKDRFSAERLKGVDSTLKIQPAKLEDSAVYLCASSLDYRGENEKLFFGSGTQLSVL.

The rearrangement links TRBV7-9 to TRBJ2-6; TRBD1 aligns across 9 bases. The CDR3 consists of 16 residues. CDR1 and CDR2 from the germline V gene are SEHNR and FQNEAQ (reference sequence). J gave up 5 bases and V 1 base, and 3 bases lay outside the gene matches. CDR3 sequence: CASSLVGTGWANVLTF. The CDR3 DNA follows: TGTGCCAGCAGCTTAGTCGGGACAGGGTGGGCCAACGTCCTGACTTTC.

The chain links TRBV14 to TRBJ2-5, with a weak D call TRBD1 (7 bases). Germline V gene sequence: CDR1 SGHDN, CDR2 FVKESK. The V gene lost 0 bases and the J gene lost 4 bases, with 12 bases spanning the gap. The CDR3 is 15 residues long. The CDR3 is CASSQDRGRIETQYF. CDR3 DNA: TGTGCCAGCAGCCAAGACAGGGGGAGGATAGAGACCCAGTACTTC. Full variable domain (missing parts from reference TRBV14 and TRBJ2-5): EAGVTQFPSHSVIEKGQTVTLRCDPISGHDNLYWYRRVMGKEIKFLLHFVKESKQDESGMPNNRFLAERTGGTYSTLKVQPAELEDSGVYFCASSQDRGRIETQYFGPGTRLLVL.

Concerning this clone: Mismatch with germline at one junction end may stem from a read error. CDR3: CASSLGLPGRQETQYF. For the CDR3, the DNA is TGTGCTAGCAGCTTAGGGCTCCCAGGGCGACAAGAGACCCAGTACTTC. This sequence joins TRBV7-7 and TRBJ2-5, with D tentatively TRBD1 (5 bases). The CDR3 runs to 16 residues. Germline V lookup: CDR1 SSHAT, CDR2 FNYEAQ (reference sequence).

This clone came up once. The chain employs TRBV30 and TRBJ1-1; D is unresolved. V lost 4 bases and J 4 bases, leaving 22 bases between the germline ends. The CDR3 consists of 16 residues. CDR1 GTSNPN and CDR2 SVGIG come from the germline V gene (reference sequence). CDR3 in DNA: TGTGCCTGGACTGTCAGGCCCCAACGCCCCAGCACTGAAGCTTTCTTT. The encoded protein is CAWTVRPQRPSTEAFF.

The chain joins TRBV18 to TRBJ2-4, with TRBD1 matching over 7 bases. This CDR3 is built from 13 residues. Germline assignment: CDR1 KGHSH and CDR2 LQKENI. Trimming at V came to 5 bases and at J to 8 bases, leaving 6 bases not matched to a gene. This chain's CDR3 is CASSSTGWDIQYF. DNA for the CDR3: TGTGCCAGCTCATCGACAGGGTGGGACATTCAGTACTTC. Supplemented by reference TRBV18 and TRBJ2-4, the full variable domain reads NAGVMQNPRHLVRRRGQEARLRCSPMKGHSHVYWYRQLPEEGLKFMVYLQKENIIDESGMPKERFSAEFPKEGPSILRIQQVVRGDSAAYFCASSSTGWDIQYFGAGTRLSVL.

The chain is built from TRBV6-5 and TRBJ2-2; possibly TRBD2 for D (6 bases). This CDR3 is built from 16 residues. In germline, CDR1 is MNHEY, CDR2 SVGAGI. Trimming left V 0 bases short and J 0 bases short, with 8 bases between. CDR3 loop: CASSYSPGANTGELFF. The CDR3 bases are TGTGCCAGCAGTTACTCGCCGGGGGCGAACACCGGGGAGCTGTTTTTT.

This clone occurred a few times. The V gene is TRBV19, the J gene TRBJ1-2; possibly TRBD1 for D (6 bases). Germline CDR1 reads LNHDA; CDR2 reads SQIVND (reference sequence). The CDR3 is 13 residues long. V was cut by 6 bases and J by 0 bases, with 8 bases left in between. The CDR3: CASSGTSNYGYTF. The CDR3, as DNA: TGTGCCAGTAGCGGGACATCTAACTATGGCTACACCTTC. Full variable domain (rest looked up from reference TRBV19 and TRBJ1-2): DGGITQSPKYLFRKEGQNVTLSCEQNLNHDAMYWYRQDPGQGLRLIYYSQIVNDFQKGDIAEGYSVSREKKESFPLTVTSAQKNPTAFYLCASSGTSNYGYTFGSGTRLTVV.

The rearrangement links TRBV19 to TRBJ1-6; D is unclear. Trimming removed 10 bases from V and 10 bases from J, with 14 bases in between. Germline V gene data show CDR1 as LNHDA and CDR2 as SQIVND (reference sequence). The CDR3 loop spans 12 amino acids. The CDR3 sequence: CATGTFVSPLHF. In DNA form, the CDR3 reads TGTGCCACAGGAACGTTCGTGTCACCCCTCCACTTT.

This chain uses TRBV2 with TRBJ1-1; the match to TRBD1 covers 10 bases. The germline CDR1 and CDR2 sequences are SNHLY and FYNNEI. This CDR3 comprises 14 residues. Trimming at V came to 4 bases and at J to 5 bases, leaving 4 bases not matched to a gene. The DNA for the CDR3 is TGTGCCAGCAGTGGGGACAGGGGTACGACTGAAGCTTTCTTT. It specifies CASSGDRGTTEAFF.

The chain recombines TRBV10-3 with TRBJ2-3; TRBD2 aligns across 9 bases. V gave up 5 bases and J gave up 6 bases; unmatched junction bases: 9. Looked up from germline, CDR1 is ENHRY and CDR2 is SYGVKD. This CDR3 contains 15 residues. The CDR3: CAISIAGAPQDTQYF. CDR3 DNA: TGTGCCATCAGTATAGCGGGGGCCCCCCAGGATACGCAGTATTTT.

V usage is TRBV5-1 and J usage is TRBJ2-5, with TRBD1 matching 10 bases. This CDR3 is built from 16 residues. Germline V gene sequence: CDR1 SGHRS, CDR2 YFSETQ. V lost 4 bases and J lost 4; bases outside the gene matches: 10. Here the CDR3 reads CASSEEIDRGRETQYF. The CDR3 DNA is TGCGCCAGCAGCGAGGAGATTGACAGGGGGCGAGAGACCCAGTACTTC.